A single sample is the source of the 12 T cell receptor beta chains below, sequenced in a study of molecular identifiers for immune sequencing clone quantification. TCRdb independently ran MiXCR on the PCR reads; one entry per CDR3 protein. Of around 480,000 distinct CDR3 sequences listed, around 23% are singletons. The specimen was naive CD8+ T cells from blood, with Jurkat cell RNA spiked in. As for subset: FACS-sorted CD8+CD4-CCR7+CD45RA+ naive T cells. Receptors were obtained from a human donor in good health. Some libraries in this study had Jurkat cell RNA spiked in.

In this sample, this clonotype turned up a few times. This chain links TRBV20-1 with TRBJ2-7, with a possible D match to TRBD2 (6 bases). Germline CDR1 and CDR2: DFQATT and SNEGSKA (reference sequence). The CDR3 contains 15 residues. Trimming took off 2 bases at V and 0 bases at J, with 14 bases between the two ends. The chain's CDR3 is CSARLRAGTSYEQYF. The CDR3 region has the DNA TGCAGTGCTAGATTGAGAGCGGGTACCTCCTACGAGCAGTACTTC.

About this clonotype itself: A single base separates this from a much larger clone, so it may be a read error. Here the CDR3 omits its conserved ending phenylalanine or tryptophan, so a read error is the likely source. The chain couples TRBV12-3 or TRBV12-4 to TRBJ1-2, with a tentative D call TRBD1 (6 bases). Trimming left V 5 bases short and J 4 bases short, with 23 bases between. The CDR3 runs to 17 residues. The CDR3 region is CASSPGGSPFRGYGYTI. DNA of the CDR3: TGTGCCAGCAGTCCCGGGGGCTCGCCATTCCGCGGCTATGGCTACACCATC.

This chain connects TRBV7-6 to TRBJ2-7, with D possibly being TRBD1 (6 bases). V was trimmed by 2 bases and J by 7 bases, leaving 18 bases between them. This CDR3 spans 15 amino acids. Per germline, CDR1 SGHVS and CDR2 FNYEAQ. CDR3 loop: CASSLYRDGLGEQYF. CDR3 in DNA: TGTGCCAGCAGCTTATACAGGGACGGGCTGGGGGAGCAGTACTTC.

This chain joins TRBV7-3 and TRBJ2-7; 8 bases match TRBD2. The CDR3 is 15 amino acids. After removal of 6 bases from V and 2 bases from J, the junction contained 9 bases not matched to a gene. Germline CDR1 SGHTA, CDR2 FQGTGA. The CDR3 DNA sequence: TGTGCCAGCAGAAGAGCGGGAGAGTTGACCTACGAGCAGTACTTC. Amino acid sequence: CASRRAGELTYEQYF.

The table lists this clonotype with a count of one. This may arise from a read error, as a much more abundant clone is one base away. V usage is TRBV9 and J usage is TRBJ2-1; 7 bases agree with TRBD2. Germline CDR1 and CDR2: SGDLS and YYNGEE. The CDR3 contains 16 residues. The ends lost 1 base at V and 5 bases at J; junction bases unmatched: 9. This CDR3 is CASSVSSSGNHNEQFF. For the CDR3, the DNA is TGTGCCAGCAGCGTAAGTTCTAGCGGTAACCACAATGAGCAGTTCTTC. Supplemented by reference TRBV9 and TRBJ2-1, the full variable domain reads DSGVTQTPKHLITATGQRVTLRCSPRSGDLSVYWYQQSLDQGLQFLIQYYNGEERAKGNILERFSAQQFPDLHSELNLSSLELGDSALYFCASSVSSSGNHNEQFFGPGTRLTVL.

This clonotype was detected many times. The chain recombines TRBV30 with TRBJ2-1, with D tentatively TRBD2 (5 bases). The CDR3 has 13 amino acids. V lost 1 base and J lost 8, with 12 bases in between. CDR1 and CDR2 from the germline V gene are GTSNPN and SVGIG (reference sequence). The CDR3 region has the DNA TGTGCCTGGAGTGAAGGTAGCGAGTATGAGCAGTTCTTC. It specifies CAWSEGSEYEQFF.

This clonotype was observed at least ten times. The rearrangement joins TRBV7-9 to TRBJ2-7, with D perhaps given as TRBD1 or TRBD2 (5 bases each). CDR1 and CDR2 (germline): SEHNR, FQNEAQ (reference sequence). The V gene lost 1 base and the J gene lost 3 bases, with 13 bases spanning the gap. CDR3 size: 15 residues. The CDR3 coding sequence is TGTGCCAGCAGCTTAGTTCAAGGGACCGGCTACGAGCAGTACTTC. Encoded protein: CASSLVQGTGYEQYF.

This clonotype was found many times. Written as DNA, the CDR3 is TGCGCCAGCAGCCAAGATTCGGGGGCTAGTCAGCCCCAGCATTTT. Protein: CASSQDSGASQPQHF. The chain joins TRBV4-1 to TRBJ1-5; weak D call: TRBD1 (6 bases). In germline, CDR1 is MGHRA, CDR2 YSYEKL. This CDR3 is built from 15 residues. Trimming took off 0 bases at V and 6 bases at J, with 12 bases between the two ends.

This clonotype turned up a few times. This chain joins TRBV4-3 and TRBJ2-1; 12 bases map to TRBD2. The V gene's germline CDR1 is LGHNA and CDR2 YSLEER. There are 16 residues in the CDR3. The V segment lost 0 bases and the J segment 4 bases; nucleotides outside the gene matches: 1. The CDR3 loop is CASSQDLAGGYNEQFF. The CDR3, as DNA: TGCGCCAGCAGCCAAGATCTAGCGGGAGGGTACAATGAGCAGTTCTTC.

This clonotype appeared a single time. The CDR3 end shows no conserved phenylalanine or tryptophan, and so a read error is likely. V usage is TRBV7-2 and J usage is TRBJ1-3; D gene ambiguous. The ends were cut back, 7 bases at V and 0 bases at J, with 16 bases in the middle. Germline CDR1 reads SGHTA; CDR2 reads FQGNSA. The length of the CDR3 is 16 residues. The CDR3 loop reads CASTESAGFSGNTIYL. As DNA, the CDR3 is TGTGCCAGCACCGAATCGGCAGGATTCTCTGGAAACACCATATATCTT.

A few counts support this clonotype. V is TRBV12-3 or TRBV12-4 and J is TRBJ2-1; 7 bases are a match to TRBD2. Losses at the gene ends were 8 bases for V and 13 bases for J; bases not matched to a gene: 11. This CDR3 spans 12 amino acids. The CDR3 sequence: CASCLGGQVQFF. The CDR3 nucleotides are TGTGCCAGCTGTCTGGGAGGGCAGGTACAGTTCTTC.

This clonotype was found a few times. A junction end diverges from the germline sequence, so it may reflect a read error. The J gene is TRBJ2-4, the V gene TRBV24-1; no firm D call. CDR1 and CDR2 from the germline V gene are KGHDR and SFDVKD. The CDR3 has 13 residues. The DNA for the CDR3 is TGTGCCACCAGTGCTCCGGACGAGAACATTCAGTGCTTC. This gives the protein CATSAPDENIQCF.